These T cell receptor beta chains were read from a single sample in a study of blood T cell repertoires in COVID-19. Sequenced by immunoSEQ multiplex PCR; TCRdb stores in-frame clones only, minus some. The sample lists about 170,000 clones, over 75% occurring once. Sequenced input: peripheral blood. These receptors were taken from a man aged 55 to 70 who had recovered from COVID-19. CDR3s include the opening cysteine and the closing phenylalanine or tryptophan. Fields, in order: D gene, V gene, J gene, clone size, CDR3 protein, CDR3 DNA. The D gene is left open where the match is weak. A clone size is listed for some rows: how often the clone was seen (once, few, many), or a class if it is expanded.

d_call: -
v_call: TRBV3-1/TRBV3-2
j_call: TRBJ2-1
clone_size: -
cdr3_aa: CASSQTRGWNEQFF
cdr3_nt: TGTGCCAGCAGCCAGACCAGAGGGTGGAATGAGCAGTTCTTC

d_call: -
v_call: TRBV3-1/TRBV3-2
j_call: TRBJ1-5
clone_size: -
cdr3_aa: CASSQADSANQPQHF
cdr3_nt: TGTGCCAGCAGCCAAGCCGACAGTGCCAATCAGCCCCAGCATTTT

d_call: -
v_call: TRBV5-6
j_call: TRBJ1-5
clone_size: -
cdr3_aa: CASSLGTGISNQPQHF
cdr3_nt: TGTGCCAGCAGCTTGGGAACAGGGATTAGCAATCAGCCCCAGCATTTT

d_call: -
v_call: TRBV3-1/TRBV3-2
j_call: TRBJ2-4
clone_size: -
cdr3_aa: CASSQEGGMSIQYF
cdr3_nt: TGTGCCAGCAGCCAAGAAGGGGGTATGAGCATTCAGTACTTC

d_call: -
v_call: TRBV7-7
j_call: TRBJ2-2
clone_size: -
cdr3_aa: CASSSNRGPGELFF
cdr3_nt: TGTGCTAGCAGTTCAAATAGGGGCCCGGGGGAGCTGTTTTTT

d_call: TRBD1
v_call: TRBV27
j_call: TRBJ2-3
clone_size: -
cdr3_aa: CASSLDRGTDTQYF
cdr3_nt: TGTGCCAGCAGTTTAGACAGGGGAACAGATACGCAGTATTTT

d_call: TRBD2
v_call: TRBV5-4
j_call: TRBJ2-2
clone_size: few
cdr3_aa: CASSLHSGANTGELFF
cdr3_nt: TGTGCCAGCAGCTTACATAGCGGGGCGAACACCGGGGAGCTGTTTTTT

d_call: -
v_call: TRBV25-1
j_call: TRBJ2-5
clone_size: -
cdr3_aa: CASSVTEGAQYF
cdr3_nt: TGTGCCAGCAGTGTTACTGAGGGGGCCCAGTACTTC

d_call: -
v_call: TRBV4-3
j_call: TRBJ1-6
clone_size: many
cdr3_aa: CASSQGQGYNSPLHF
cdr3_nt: TGCGCCAGCAGCCAAGGTCAGGGTTATAATTCACCCCTCCACTTT

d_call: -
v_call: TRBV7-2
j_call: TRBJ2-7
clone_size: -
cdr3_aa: CASSLTRSSYEQYF
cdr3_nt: TGTGCCAGCAGCTTAACGAGGAGCTCCTACGAGCAGTACTTC

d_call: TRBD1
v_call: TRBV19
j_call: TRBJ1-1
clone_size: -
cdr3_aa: CASSMRDPISGTGRAFF
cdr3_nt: TGTGCCAGTAGTATGCGGGACCCGATCTCCGGGACAGGGAGAGCTTTCTTT

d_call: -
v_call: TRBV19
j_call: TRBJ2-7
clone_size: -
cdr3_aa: CASSITTKTYEQYF
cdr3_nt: TGTGCCAGTAGTATAACAACCAAGACCTACGAGCAGTACTTC

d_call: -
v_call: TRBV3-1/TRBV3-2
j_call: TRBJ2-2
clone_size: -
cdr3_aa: CASSQAQNTGELFF
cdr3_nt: TGTGCCAGCAGCCAAGCACAGAACACCGGGGAGCTGTTTTTT

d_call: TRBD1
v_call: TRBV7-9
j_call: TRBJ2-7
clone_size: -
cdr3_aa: CASRQEGGRANEQYF
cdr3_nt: TGTGCCAGCAGGCAGGAAGGGGGCAGGGCGAACGAGCAGTACTTC

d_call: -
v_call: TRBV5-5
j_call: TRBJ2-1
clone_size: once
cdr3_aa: CASSLHPSAQEYNEQFF
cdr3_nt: TGTGCCAGCAGCTTGCACCCCTCCGCACAGGAGTACAATGAGCAGTTCTTC

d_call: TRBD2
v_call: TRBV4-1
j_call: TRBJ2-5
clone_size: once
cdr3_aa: CASSQASGGIETQYF
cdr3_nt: TGCGCCAGCAGCCAAGCTAGCGGGGGGATTGAGACCCAGTACTTC

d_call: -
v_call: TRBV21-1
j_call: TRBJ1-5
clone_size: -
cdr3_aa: CASSKVAGESVRQPQHF
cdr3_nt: TGTGCCAGCAGCAAAGTGGCGGGGGAGAGTGTTAGACAGCCCCAGCATTTT

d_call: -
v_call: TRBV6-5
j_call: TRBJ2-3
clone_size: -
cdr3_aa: CASSYLYTDTQYF
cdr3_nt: TGTGCCAGCAGTTACCTTTACACAGATACGCAGTATTTT

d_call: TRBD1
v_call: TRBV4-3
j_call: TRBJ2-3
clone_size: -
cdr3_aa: CASSQEAVQGNTDTQYF
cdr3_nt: TGCGCCAGCAGCCAAGAAGCGGTACAGGGGAACACAGATACGCAGTATTTT

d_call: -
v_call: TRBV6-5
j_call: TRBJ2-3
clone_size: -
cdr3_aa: CASSYSRGDTQYF
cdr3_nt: TGTGCCAGCAGTTACTCCAGAGGAGATACGCAGTATTTT

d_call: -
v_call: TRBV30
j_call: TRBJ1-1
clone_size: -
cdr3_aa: CAWQGVEAEAFF
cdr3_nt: TGTGCCTGGCAAGGGGTCGAGGCTGAAGCTTTCTTT

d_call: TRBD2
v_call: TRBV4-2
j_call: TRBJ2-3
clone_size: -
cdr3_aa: CASNPSGYTDTQYF
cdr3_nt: TGTGCCAGCAATCCTAGCGGTTACACAGATACGCAGTATTTT

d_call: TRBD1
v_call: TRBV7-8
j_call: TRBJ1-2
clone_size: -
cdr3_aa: CASSLSYRGSDYGYTF
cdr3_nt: TGTGCCAGCAGCTTATCTTACAGGGGATCCGACTATGGCTACACCTTC

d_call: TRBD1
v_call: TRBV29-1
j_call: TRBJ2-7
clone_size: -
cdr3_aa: CSTSQGDPYEQYF
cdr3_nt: TGCAGCACAAGTCAGGGGGACCCCTACGAGCAGTACTTC

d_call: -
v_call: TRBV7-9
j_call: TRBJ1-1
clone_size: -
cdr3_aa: CASSTSGQKNTEAFF
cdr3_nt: TGTGCCAGCAGCACCTCGGGACAAAAGAACACTGAAGCTTTCTTT

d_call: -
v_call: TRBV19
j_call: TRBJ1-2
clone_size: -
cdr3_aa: CASREGRTPSNYGYTF
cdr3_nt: TGTGCCAGTAGGGAAGGCCGGACACCGTCTAACTATGGCTACACCTTC

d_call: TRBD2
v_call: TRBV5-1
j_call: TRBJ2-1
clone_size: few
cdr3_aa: CASSLQRGDYNEQFF
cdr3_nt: TGCGCCAGCAGCTTGCAGCGGGGGGACTACAATGAGCAGTTCTTC

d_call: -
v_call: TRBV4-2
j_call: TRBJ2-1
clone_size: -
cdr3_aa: CASSLLSEQFF
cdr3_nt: TGTGCCAGCAGCCTTCTAAGTGAGCAGTTCTTC

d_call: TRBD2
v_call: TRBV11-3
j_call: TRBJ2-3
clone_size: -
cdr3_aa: CASSLNWGGGATDTQYF
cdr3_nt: TGTGCCAGCAGCCTCAATTGGGGCGGGGGGGCGACAGATACGCAGTATTTT

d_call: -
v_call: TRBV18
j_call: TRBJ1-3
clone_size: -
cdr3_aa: CASSPRGPGNTIYF
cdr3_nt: TGTGCCAGCTCACCACGGGGGCCTGGAAACACCATATATTTT

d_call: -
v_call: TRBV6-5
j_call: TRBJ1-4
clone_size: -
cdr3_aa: CASSPAEGTNEKLFF
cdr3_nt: TGTGCCAGCAGTCCTGCAGAGGGAACTAATGAAAAACTGTTTTTT

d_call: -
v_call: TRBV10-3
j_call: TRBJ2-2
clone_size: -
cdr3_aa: CASTDKLDGELFF
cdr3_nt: TGTGCCTCCACGGACAAGTTGGACGGGGAGCTGTTTTTT

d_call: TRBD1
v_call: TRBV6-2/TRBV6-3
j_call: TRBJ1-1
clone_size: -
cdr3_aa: CASSVGTGGGTEAFF
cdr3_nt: TGTGCCAGCAGTGTCGGGACAGGGGGCGGGACTGAAGCTTTCTTT

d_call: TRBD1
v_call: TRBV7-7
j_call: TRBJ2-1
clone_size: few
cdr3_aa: CASSQTRDRAYEQFF
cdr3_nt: TGTGCTAGCAGCCAGACCCGGGACAGGGCATATGAGCAGTTCTTC

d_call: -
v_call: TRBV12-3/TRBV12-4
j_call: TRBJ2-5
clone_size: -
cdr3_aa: CASIGLEGETQYF
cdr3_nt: TGTGCCAGCATTGGATTGGAGGGAGAGACCCAGTACTTC

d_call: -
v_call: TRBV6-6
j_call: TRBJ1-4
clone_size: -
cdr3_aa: CASSSSTEGENEKLFF
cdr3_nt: TGTGCCAGCAGTTCGTCCACCGAGGGGGAGAATGAAAAACTGTTTTTT

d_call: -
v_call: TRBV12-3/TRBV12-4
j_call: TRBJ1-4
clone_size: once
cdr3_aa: CASSFFQKLFF
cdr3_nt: TGTGCCAGCAGTTTCTTCCAAAAACTGTTTTTT

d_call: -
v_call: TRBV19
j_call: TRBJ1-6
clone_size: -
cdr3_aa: CASRLRAQNSPLHF
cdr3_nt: TGTGCCAGTAGGTTGAGGGCTCAAAATTCACCCCTCCACTTT

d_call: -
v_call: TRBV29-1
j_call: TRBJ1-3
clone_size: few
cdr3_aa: CSVQGSDGNTIYF
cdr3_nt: TGCAGCGTACAGGGTTCTGATGGAAACACCATATATTTT

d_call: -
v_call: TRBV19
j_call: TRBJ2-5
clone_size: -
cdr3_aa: CASSARGRGGLETQYF
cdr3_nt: TGTGCCAGTAGTGCCCGAGGCAGGGGAGGGTTGGAGACCCAGTACTTC

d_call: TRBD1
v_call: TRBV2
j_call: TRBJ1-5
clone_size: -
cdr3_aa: CASTQQGFNQPQHF
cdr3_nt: TGTGCCAGCACCCAACAGGGGTTCAATCAGCCCCAGCATTTT

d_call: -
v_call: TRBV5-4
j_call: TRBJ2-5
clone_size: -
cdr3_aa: CASSQGAAKQETQYF
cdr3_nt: TGTGCCAGCAGCCAAGGGGCGGCCAAACAAGAGACCCAGTACTTC

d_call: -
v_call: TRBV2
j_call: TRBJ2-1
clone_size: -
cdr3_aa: CASSSPGHEQFF
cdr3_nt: TGTGCCAGCAGTTCACCTGGACACGAGCAGTTCTTC

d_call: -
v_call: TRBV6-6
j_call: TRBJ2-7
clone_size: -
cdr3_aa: CASFSPSYEQYF
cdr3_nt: TGTGCCAGCTTCAGTCCTTCCTACGAGCAGTACTTC

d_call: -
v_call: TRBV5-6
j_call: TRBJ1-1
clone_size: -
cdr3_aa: CASSPSPAANTEAFF
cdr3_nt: TGTGCCAGCAGCCCCTCACCGGCGGCCAACACTGAAGCTTTCTTT

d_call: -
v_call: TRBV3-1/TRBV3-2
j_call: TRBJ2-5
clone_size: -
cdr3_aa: CASSRKGAGTQYF
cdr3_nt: TGTGCCAGCAGCCGAAAAGGCGCGGGGACCCAGTACTTC

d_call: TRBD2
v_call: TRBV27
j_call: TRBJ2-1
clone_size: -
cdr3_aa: CATQSGGNEQFF
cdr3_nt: TGTGCCACCCAAAGCGGGGGAAATGAGCAGTTCTTC

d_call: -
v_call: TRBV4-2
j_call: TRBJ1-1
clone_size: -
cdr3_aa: CASSPLESHMNTEAFF
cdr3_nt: TGTGCCAGCAGCCCCCTGGAGAGTCACATGAACACTGAAGCTTTCTTT

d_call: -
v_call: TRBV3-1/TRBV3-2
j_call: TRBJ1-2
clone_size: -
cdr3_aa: CASSQDRGRDYGYTF
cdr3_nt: TGTGCCAGCAGCCAAGATCGAGGCAGGGATTATGGCTACACCTTC